These 23 T cell receptor beta chains share one sample of origin, sequenced in a study of siplizumab effects on memory and regulatory T cells. Clones were read by immunoSEQ multiplex PCR, and TCRdb kept only the in-frame ones, dropping some. The sample yields around 68,000 clones, roughly 88% seen once. Sequencing was carried out using Tregs sorted from blood. These receptors were obtained from a human donor in good health.

The gene calls are TRBV5-1 and TRBJ2-7; unclear D gene. The V gene lost 0 bases and the J gene lost 2 bases, with 9 bases spanning the gap. Germline V gene lookup returns CDR1 SGHRS and CDR2 YFSETQ. This CDR3 spans 14 amino acids. The CDR3: CASSLGRAPYEQYF. CDR3 bases: TGCGCCAGCAGCTTGGGACGAGCCCCCTACGAGCAGTACTTC.

V and J are TRBV28 and TRBJ2-1; D possibly corresponds to TRBD1 (6 bases). CDR3 length: 14 amino acids. Trimming cost V 6 bases and J 8 bases, with 17 bases left between them. Per germline, CDR1 MDHEN and CDR2 SYDVKM. CDR3 region: CASRNRDRFDEQFF. CDR3 coding DNA: TGTGCCAGCAGGAACAGGGACCGATTCGATGAGCAGTTCTTC.

V is TRBV5-1 and J is TRBJ2-1; 7 bases are shared with TRBD2. The CDR3 totals 15 residues. From germline, CDR1 is SGHRS and CDR2 YFSETQ. Unmatched junction bases numbered 2, after V lost 2 bases and J lost 0 bases. The CDR3 loop reads CASSFLAVSYNEQFF. In nucleotides, the CDR3 is TGCGCCAGCAGCTTCCTAGCGGTCTCCTACAATGAGCAGTTCTTC.

This chain joins TRBV19 and TRBJ1-5; the D is unclear. The CDR3 length is 14 residues. V dropped 5 bases and J dropped 1 base, with 9 bases sitting between them. CDR1 and CDR2 from the germline V gene are LNHDA and SQIVND (reference sequence). The CDR3 coding sequence is TGTGCCAGTAGTTGGGCAGGCAGCAATCAGCCCCAGCATTTT. This encodes CASSWAGSNQPQHF. Drawing the rest from reference TRBV19 and TRBJ1-5, the complete variable domain is DGGITQSPKYLFRKEGQNVTLSCEQNLNHDAMYWYRQDPGQGLRLIYYSQIVNDFQKGDIAEGYSVSREKKESFPLTVTSAQKNPTAFYLCASSWAGSNQPQHFGDGTRLSIL.

The chain employs TRBV20-1 and TRBJ2-1, with D hard to call. Per the germline V gene, CDR1 is DFQATT and CDR2 is SNEGSKA (reference sequence). This CDR3 region has 11 residues. This chain's CDR3 is CSLFRTPEQFF. CDR3 bases: TGCAGCCTTTTTAGGACCCCTGAGCAGTTCTTC.

The gene calls are TRBV27 and TRBJ2-7, with a tentative D call TRBD2 (5 bases). Germline CDR1 and CDR2: MNHEY and SMNVEV (reference sequence). Trimming left V 3 bases short and J 3 bases short, with 12 bases between. The CDR3 is 14 amino acids. DNA for the CDR3: TGTGCCAGCAGTTTGGCGGGTCCCTACTACGAGCAGTACTTC. Its translation is CASSLAGPYYEQYF.

This clone showed up just once. The chain combines TRBV14 with TRBJ2-7; D not certain. The germline gives CDR1 SGHDN, CDR2 FVKESK. This CDR3 contains 12 residues. V was pared by 1 base and J by 5 bases, with 6 bases between. In DNA, the CDR3 is TGTGCCAGCAGCCAAGTACGCCACGAGCAGTACTTC. Its protein is CASSQVRHEQYF.

The chain joins TRBV20-1 to TRBJ1-2, with a possible D match to TRBD1 (6 bases). This CDR3 has 10 residues. V gave up 6 bases and J gave up 8 bases, with 10 bases separating them. Per the germline V gene, CDR1 is DFQATT and CDR2 is SNEGSKA (reference sequence). CDR3 in amino acids: CSAARGGYTF. CDR3 nucleotides: TGCAGTGCAGCCAGGGGCGGCTACACCTTC.

The chain recombines TRBV6-1 with TRBJ2-7; 7 nucleotides agree with TRBD2. The germline gives CDR1 MNHNS, CDR2 SASEGT. The CDR3 contains 14 residues. The V gene end was trimmed by 6 bases and the J gene end by 4 bases; junction bases not matched to a gene: 9. The CDR3 sequence: CASSPQSGIYEQYF. CDR3 nucleotide sequence: TGTGCCAGCAGCCCACAGAGCGGGATTTACGAGCAGTACTTC.

This clone was seen at least ten times. J is TRBJ2-2 and V is TRBV5-4, with D unclear. The CDR3 has 15 residues. The germline V and J ends were trimmed by 3 bases and 0 bases, with 9 bases remaining between them. CDR1 SGHNT and CDR2 YYREEE come from the germline V gene (reference sequence). The CDR3 DNA sequence: TGTGCCAGCAGCTCTGAGTACGCGAACACCGGGGAGCTGTTTTTT. Its protein is CASSSEYANTGELFF.

This rearrangement joins TRBV5-3 to TRBJ2-1; D is tentatively TRBD1 or TRBD2 (5 bases each). TRBV5-3 is an open reading frame, and its role is uncertain. V was cut by 1 base and J by 7 bases, with 12 bases left in between. The CDR3 runs to 14 residues. CDR3 loop: CARSLRGAMNEQFF. The DNA of the CDR3 is TGTGCCAGAAGCTTGAGGGGAGCTATGAATGAGCAGTTCTTC.

This chain uses TRBV4-1 with TRBJ2-3; either TRBD1 or TRBD2 may fit D (6 bases each). The germline CDR1 and CDR2 sequences are MGHRA and YSYEKL. The CDR3 loop spans 17 amino acids. The V gene lost 2 bases and the J gene lost 4 bases, with 19 bases spanning the gap. The CDR3 here is CASSQITGGTYADTQYF. DNA of the CDR3: TGCGCCAGCAGCCAAATAACGGGCGGGACATATGCAGATACGCAGTATTTT.

V usage is TRBV27 and J usage is TRBJ2-1; no clear D. CDR3 length: 13 amino acids. The germline CDR1 and CDR2 sequences are MNHEY and SMNVEV (reference sequence). Trimming removed 3 bases at V and 6 bases at J, with 9 bases between. CDR3 amino acids: CASSLFLGNEQFF. DNA of the CDR3: TGTGCCAGCAGTTTGTTCCTAGGCAATGAGCAGTTCTTC.

About this clone: This sample includes further DNA sequences coding for the same CDR3. This chain uses TRBV7-9 with TRBJ2-5; maybe TRBD1 (5 bases). The V end was cut by 5 bases, the J end by 4 bases, with 8 bases between. The germline V gene encodes CDR1 SEHNR and CDR2 FQNEAQ (reference sequence). The length of the CDR3 is 12 residues. The CDR3: CASSLGVETQYF. Written as DNA, the CDR3 is TGTGCCAGCAGCCTAGGGGTAGAGACCCAGTACTTC.

This clone has just a few counts. This CDR3 is CASSLMGQGLHEQYF. CDR3 nucleotides: TGTGCCAGCAGCTTAATGGGACAGGGCTTGCACGAGCAGTACTTC. The gene calls are TRBV5-4 and TRBJ2-7; 9 bases map to TRBD1. V lost 2 bases to trimming and J lost 5 bases; unmatched junction nucleotides: 8. Germline CDR1 and CDR2: SGHNT and YYREEE (reference sequence). This CDR3 comprises 15 residues.

The V and J genes are TRBV5-6 and TRBJ2-3; D unclear. This CDR3 spans 15 amino acids. The V end was cut by 1 base, the J end by 3 bases, with 12 bases between. Germline V gene sequence: CDR1 SGHDT, CDR2 YYEEEE. The CDR3 nucleotides are TGTGCCAGCAGCTTGCCGGCGGTCACGACAGATACGCAGTATTTT. Translating gives CASSLPAVTTDTQYF.

V gene TRBV7-3 combines with J gene TRBJ2-6, with D possibly matching TRBD2 (5 bases). CDR3 length: 15 amino acids. Germline V gene lookup returns CDR1 SGHTA and CDR2 FQGTGA. Trimming pared 5 bases from V and 3 bases from J, leaving 11 bases between. The CDR3: CASSPPGSGANVLTF. For the CDR3, the DNA is TGTGCCAGCAGCCCACCGGGAAGTGGGGCCAACGTCCTGACTTTC.

The rearrangement joins TRBV27 to TRBJ1-2, with D maybe TRBD1 (5 bases). Germline CDR1 and CDR2: MNHEY and SMNVEV (reference sequence). The CDR3 loop spans 14 amino acids. V was cut by 3 bases and J by 7 bases, with 15 bases left in between. CDR3 sequence reads: CASSFRDGLGGYTF. The CDR3 DNA sequence: TGTGCCAGCAGTTTTCGGGACGGATTAGGTGGCTACACCTTC.

The chain carries TRBV4-3 and TRBJ2-2, with 7 bases aligning to TRBD2. Trimming took 1 base from V and 6 from J; bases not matched to a gene: 5. This CDR3 contains 15 residues. Germline CDR1 reads LGHNA; CDR2 reads YSLEER. CDR3 sequence: CASSQGLALAGELFF. CDR3 bases: TGCGCCAGCAGCCAAGGACTAGCTCTCGCCGGGGAGCTGTTTTTT.

This chain links TRBV6-6 with TRBJ1-2; no clear D. Trimming took 6 bases from V and 6 from J, leaving 14 bases between them. Germline V gene lookup returns CDR1 MNHNY and CDR2 SVGAGI (reference sequence). The CDR3 spans 13 residues. The CDR3 here is CASSRPKGHGYTF. In nucleotides, the CDR3 is TGTGCCAGCAGCCGACCAAAAGGCCATGGCTACACCTTC.

The V call is TRBV19, the J call TRBJ1-1; weak D call: TRBD1 (5 bases). Per the germline V gene, CDR1 is LNHDA and CDR2 is SQIVND (reference sequence). Trimming removed 3 bases at V and 5 bases at J, with 19 bases between. The CDR3 runs to 16 residues. CDR3 DNA sequence: TGTGCCAGTAGTATCTTGGGGGAATATGTAAGGACTGAAGCTTTCTTT. Its translation is CASSILGEYVRTEAFF.

The V call is TRBV7-9, the J call TRBJ2-7, with 7 bases that match TRBD2. Germline lookup yields CDR1 SEHNR and CDR2 FQNEAQ (reference sequence). CDR3 length: 15 amino acids. Germline trimming cut 1 base from V and 3 bases from J; bases unmatched to any gene: 6. CDR3 residues: CASSLGASGGYEQYF. CDR3 sequence (DNA): TGTGCCAGCAGCTTAGGCGCCTCGGGGGGCTACGAGCAGTACTTC. The entire variable domain, with the rest obtained from reference TRBV7-9 and TRBJ2-7, is as follows: DTGVSQNPRHKITKRGQNVTFRCDPISEHNRLYWYRQTLGQGPEFLTYFQNEAQLEKSRLLSDRFSAERPKGSFSTLEIQRTEQGDSAMYLCASSLGASGGYEQYFGPGTRLTVT.

The gene calls are TRBV5-1 and TRBJ2-6; 8 bases align to TRBD2. With V trimmed by 5 bases and J by 2 bases, 6 bases remained unmatched. From germline, CDR1 is SGHRS and CDR2 YFSETQ. This CDR3 is built from 16 residues. The CDR3 region is CASSPVGGAGANVLTF. In nucleotides, the CDR3 is TGCGCCAGCAGTCCGGTCGGGGGGGCTGGGGCCAACGTCCTGACTTTC.